Included here is one T cell receptor (beta chain) sequence, with context. Its antigen remains unidentified. Per-base quality was not reported, and no clone a single base away is much larger than it. The CDR3 regions of human TCRbeta chains were analyzed by immunosequencing. Per the source publication's procedure: TCRs in the repertoires were compared against a reference library of SARS-CoV-2-specific TCRs that had been generated with the MIRA antigen-specificity platform. Breadth was defined as the fraction of unique TCRs that were SARS-CoV-2-associated. Depth was defined as the fraction of total T cells that were SARS-CoV-2-associated. Using the MIRA data, each spike-specific TCR was assigned both to the spike region to which the TCR was reactive and to a CD4 or CD8 class. Log10-transformed breadth and depth values were compared by one-way ANOVA with Sidak's multiple comparisons tests. Sourced from immuneACCESS, this table was stored by TCRdb with only in-frame sequences that have V and J called. A share of the clones is absent; for the studies checked, an unresolved V gene accounts for under half, and the remainder has no known explanation. V and J calls plus clone size are reproduced from that table; the DNA served to infer D and trimming. This sample is represented by about 140,000 clones; about 87% of them were singletons. 5.5% of the sample is held by the ten biggest clonotypes.

Measured from the cysteine to the phenylalanine, the CDR3 is 13 residues long. Of the read, only the CDR3 DNA is kept; its 39 bases are in frame from base 1. In the germline V gene, CDR1 corresponds to SQVTM and CDR2 to ANQGSEA. V sheds 3 bases and J sheds 4 bases, leaving 13 bases between their ends. The sample is drawn from a study of T cell responses to AZD1222 COVID-19 vaccine (dated by TCRdb to the early 2020s). For the study in its entirety: AZD1222 recipients given second doses at about 4 weeks or at about 12 weeks were pooled, since spike-specific TCR depth and breadth were not found to differ between the two schedules. A total of 233 trial participants underwent TCR sequencing, of whom about 200 received two doses of AZD1222 and some 25 received two doses of the MenACWY control vaccine. Trial participants were enrolled by age into subgroups of 18-55, 56-69 and 70-plus years, and around 150, 28 and 57 TCR-sequenced participants, respectively, were included in these subgroups.

Points the paper makes about the study in general: Conclusions about previously exposed vaccinees were limited because only five to seven AZD1222 recipients were SARS-CoV-2 seropositive at baseline. Because no samples from the day 14 peak response were available, repertoires could be characterized only after the peak T cell response. Reportedly, almost half of the unique spike-specific TCRs recognized epitopes lying outside the regions that are mutated in the B.1.351 and B.1.1.7 variants. Participants were mostly white British and included more females than males, and it was suggested by the authors that clonal diversity may have been underestimated. After two AZD1222 doses, spike-specific TCR breadth and depth were significantly higher than at day 0 and than in MenACWY recipients. In the small 56-69-year group, the increase in depth fell short of significance, most likely because of low power. CD4 TCRs associated with the vaccine covered the entire spike protein, and the dominant responses were in regions 160-218 and 743-854.

The sample's time point label is to be understood as: baseline before first vaccination. Samples from vaccinated people were obtained from the UK trials COV001 and COV002, which included a single-blind randomized controlled phase 2/3 trial of AZD1222 (ChAdOx1 nCoV-19) in healthy adults. For TCRbeta chain sequencing, PBMC samples from trial participants were taken at day 0 and at day 28 after the second dose. The sample here was peripheral blood, taken on day 0 of AZD1222 vaccination. The TCR sequence derives from an adult in good health. The rearranged chain carries TRBV29-1 and TRBJ2-7, with the D gene tentatively TRBD1 or TRBD2, based on 5 matching bases in each. The CDR3 protein: CSVEGDGSYEQYF. The bases are TGCAGCGTTGAGGGGGACGGTTCTTACGAGCAGTACTTC.